This TCR beta chain originates from a study of beta chain features in type 1 diabetes. TCRB transcripts that were expressed got sequenced, as all of the isolated RNA had been reverse transcribed. The method was immunoSEQ multiplex PCR; TCRdb's version includes in-frame clones alone and lacks a portion of them. The table includes fewer than 250,000 clones, 14% detected once. The ends lost 6 bases at V and 7 bases at J; junction bases unmatched: 5. Germline CDR1 reads SQVTM; CDR2 reads ANQGSEA. This CDR3 region has 14 residues. The sample was naive CD4+ T cells from blood. The chain couples TRBV29-1 to TRBJ2-1, with 14 bases that match TRBD2. This clonotype was obtained from a woman aged 40 to 50 in good health. CDR3 sequence: CSVGTSGGGNEQFF. In DNA form, the CDR3 reads TGCAGCGTGGGGACTAGCGGGGGAGGAAATGAGCAGTTCTTC.